Listed here is a single T cell receptor (beta chain). What it recognizes is unknown. TCRdb redid the calling of the 5' RACE reads with MiXCR, one entry per CDR3 protein. Here the sample spans tens of thousands of distinct CDR3 sequences, 11% to 15% being singletons. The sample comes from a study of early T cells in non-severe SARS-CoV-2 infection. Study observations and caveats: Matching against VDJdb likely underestimated virus-specific expansions, favoring anti-spike CD8.

V dropped 5 bases and J dropped 5 bases, with 12 bases sitting between them. The CDR3 runs 13 residues. The sample taken for sequencing was whole blood. The receptor was isolated from an adult who was a healthcare worker with PCR-confirmed SARS-CoV-2 infection or an uninfected control (not recorded which). The chain employs TRBV12-3 or TRBV12-4 and TRBJ2-5; D is possibly TRBD1 (5 bases). The CDR3 nucleotides are TGTGCCAGCAGTATAACAGGTTGGGAGACCCAGTACTTC. Its protein is CASSITGWETQYF.